This TCR beta chain was profiled in a study of cytomegalovirus exposure and HLA in healthy donors (dated by TCRdb to the late 2010s). For the study in its entirety: In an earlier analysis of roughly 590 of the donors, 250 to 350 Gb of sequence data and 120 million or so unique TCR beta sequences from roughly 190 million T cells were reported. An early release that covered some 640 HLA-typed donors contained approximately 300 gigabases of sequencing data and 85 million to 100 million unique TCR sequences. Of the roughly 400 genotyped donors, about 84% fell in the genetic ancestry cluster associated with self-reported Caucasian donors. The study was designed to test whether signatures of past pathogen exposure could be identified by cataloging public T cell receptors. Using immunosequencing, the study profiled T cell repertoires from 500 to 800 subjects and related those repertoires to cytomegalovirus serostatus. Along with the 666-subject first cohort, a separate validation cohort of over a hundred different subjects was used. To predict cytomegalovirus infection status, the study combined high-throughput TCR immunosequencing, statistical association of individual TCRs with disease status, and machine learning. A later analysis re-analyzed previously published TCR beta repertoires from about 600 donors and added high-resolution HLA genotyping to study TCR occurrence patterns. Rather than using new phenotypic data, the later analysis identified candidate immune exposures from TCR beta sequences and from how often those sequences occurred across donors. An earlier analysis of more than 450 of the donors used high-throughput TCR beta sequencing to judge whether each TCR beta V gene segment behaved as functional or pseudogenic. Donor age, sex, ethnicity and CMV serostatus were compiled together with the repertoire data. A later genetic analysis took genome-wide SNP genotypes for about three fifths of the 666 donors and used that subset as a discovery cohort. All discovery cohort repertoires had been generated on a single sequencing platform. HLA typing included class I and class II loci at four-digit resolution. Typing coverage differed by locus: A, B, C, DRB1 and DQB1 were typed in about 629-630 donors, DQA1 in about 500, DPA1 in 606, and DPB1 in roughly 470. Because of strong linkage in the cohort, roughly five DR-DQ haplotypes were treated as single units for association and clustering. Among roughly 400 genotyped donors of the cohort, an average of roughly 240,000 unique TCR beta nucleotide sequences were sequenced per donor, roughly 20% of them non-productive.

The method behind the library was the immunoSEQ multiplex PCR assay. For the multiplex PCR, a mixture combining 60 forward primers for TCR Vbeta segments and 13 reverse primers for TCR Jbeta segments was used. Amplification of the CDR3 region of rearranged TCR beta genes was performed with a multiplex PCR assay on genomic DNA. The amplified TCR beta libraries were sequenced on the Illumina HiSeq System as 87-base-pair reads. The paper's processing steps were these. A later analysis counted 65 million to 90 million unique TCR beta chains across the 666 repertoires, and some 11 million of these chains were shared by at least two donors. Raw reads were error-corrected and collapsed into unique sequences with a nearest-neighbor algorithm that merged closely related sequences to remove PCR and sequencing errors. Alignment of CDR3 sequences to IMGT reference sequences was used to assign V, D and J gene segments. For a sequence to be retained, at least a six-nucleotide match to both a V gene segment and a J gene segment was required. A rearrangement was called productive if the CDR3 had no stop codons and remained in frame with V and J, and every other rearrangement was called non-productive. CDR3 was defined according to IMGT convention as the region running from the second conserved V-encoded cysteine to the conserved J-encoded phenylalanine. Sequences without an unambiguous match to a single V gene segment were excluded from the earlier analysis of 587 of the donors. In an earlier analysis of approximately 610 of the donors, V segments were called functional above 56.7% productive rearrangements and were called segregating when the between-donor standard deviation exceeded 5%. To diagnose cytomegalovirus status from the catalog of TCR beta chain sequences, a statistical classification framework was built. V and J gene assignment, in a later analysis, came from comparing TCR nucleotide sequences with IMGT/GENE-DB human TR gene sequences. Using the TCRdist pipeline, a later analysis assigned CDR3 sequences along with most-parsimonious VDJ recombination scenarios. In a later analysis, every TCR beta chain was defined by the combination of its CDR3 amino acid sequence and its V-gene family, and reads without a unique V-gene family were dropped. In a later analysis, several hundred highly shared, low-generation-probability nucleotide sequences were removed to address suspected cross-contamination and a sequencing artifact. In a later analysis, a clonal expansion index for each public chain was calculated from normalized within-repertoire ranks of inferred template counts. In a later analysis, generation probabilities were computed using a VDJ recombination model fitted to out-of-frame rearrangements, and the results were checked against IGoR. Hypergeometric tests were used in a later analysis to score TCR-TCR, TCR-HLA and TCR-CMV co-occurrence, with a repertoire-size bias correction applied to the TCR pairs. A later analysis estimated false discovery rates by permuting HLA or CMV assignments 20 times. In a later analysis, co-occurring TCRs were grouped using DBSCAN, with TCRdist sequence similarity added in when clustering inside HLA-allele-positive subsets. For co-occurrence clustering, repertoires with fewer than 30,000 or more than 120,000 public chains were excluded, along with four or five repertoires with anomalous nucleotide sharing. The table comes from immuneACCESS by way of TCRdb, which keeps in-frame sequences with V and J called. Part of the clones is missing from these tables; in studies checked, under half for an unresolved V gene and the rest for unknown reasons. That table supplies the V and J calls and clone size; D and trimming were determined from the DNA. The sample table records around 200,000 clones; 84% of these occur just once. Around 2.5% of the sample lies in the top ten.

The cohort was made up of 666 healthy bone marrow donors. At the time of sampling, all cohort members were nominally healthy, though unrecorded immune exposures were likely present. The donor tested CMV seropositive and was one of the 289 seropositive cohort members. A peripheral blood sample was collected from each donor, and TCR beta sequencing was performed on peripheral blood mononuclear cells. Genomic DNA extraction from the blood cell samples was performed with the Qiagen DNeasy Blood Extraction Kit. The paper's findings and limits, for the study overall: This cohort had only TCR beta chains sequenced, and the lack of alpha or paired-chain data limited which features could be detected. In a later analysis, TCR association rates were found to vary across HLA loci, with the most associated TCRs seen for DRB1 alleles and the fewest for HLA-C alleles. A further reported finding was that TCR beta sequences accurately predicted the HLA-A and HLA-B alleles for most subjects in the first cohort. According to a later analysis, most CMV-associated TCR beta chains appeared to be HLA-restricted, and the HLA associations seemed to be driven largely by CMV exposure. Across donors, most TCR sequences were observed very rarely, whereas some public TCRs were present in many individuals. Because some donors lacked HLA typing at each locus, the association tests relied only on the typed subset. The earlier analysis of approximately 590 of the donors excluded over 15 rarely observed V segments, including chromosome 9 orphons, because counts were too low. In the study, about 150 TCR beta chains were listed as associated with cytomegalovirus. At a false discovery rate of 0.05, a later analysis linked some 18,000 TCR beta sequences to specific HLA alleles. Immune exposure information for the cohort was limited to CMV serostatus. Because the 87-base-pair reads could not distinguish some IMGT-functional V segments, including TRBV6-2 and TRBV6-3, those segments were excluded. In an earlier analysis of over 550 of the donors, most TCR beta V segments were observed in productive rearrangements about 87% or about 30% of the time, broadly matching IMGT annotations. In a later analysis, HLA-associated TCR beta chains were found to be more clonally expanded and to have lower generation probabilities than equally common non-associated chains. According to the authors, the approach could potentially be generalized to other disease states and immunological phenotypes. Three of the identified cytomegalovirus-associated TCR beta chains were confirmed in vitro to be specific for cytomegalovirus antigens. Assigning TCR associations to individual alleles was difficult when HLA alleles, especially DR and DQ, strongly co-occurred. A cluster of highly shared sequence variants was judged likely to be a technical artifact of the sequencing pipeline. Linkage disequilibrium might explain the correlated functional status among segregating V segments, but an unknown experimental factor could not be excluded. A later analysis reported that several top co-occurrence clusters appeared linked to parvovirus B19, influenza, CMV and Epstein-Barr virus. In a later genetic analysis, a missense DCLRE1C variant was associated with V-gene and J-gene trimming of TCR beta chains, and the association was replicated in an independent cohort. A later genetic analysis reported fewer N-insertions in productive TCRs among donors in an Asian-associated ancestry cluster than the roughly 700-donor mean. Cytomegalovirus status was reported to be diagnosed by the classifier with high specificity and sensitivity in both the original and validation cohorts. Sequencing depth was assumed to be roughly uniform across donors in the presence/absence analyses, though that assumption may not hold.

Only one count was recorded for this clone. It has no known antigen specificity. Per-base quality was not reported, and no clone a single base away is much larger than it. The germline V gene encodes CDR1 SGHDN and CDR2 FVKESK. The cysteine opens and the phenylalanine closes a CDR3 of 14 amino acids. Left in the record is the CDR3 DNA by itself, 42 bases read in frame from the first base. Trimming takes 1 base off V and 5 bases off J; junction bases not matched to a gene: 4. Recombination connected TRBV14 to TRBJ1-2, with 7 middle bases fitting TRBD1. This receptor was taken from a woman aged 45 to 65 in good health and CMV-seropositive. Input material: PBMCs. The CDR3 region: CASSQVGQLYGYTF. The DNA is as follows: TGTGCCAGCAGCCAAGTGGGACAGCTTTATGGCTACACCTTC.